These 3 T cell receptor beta chains were all obtained from the same sample, sequenced in a study of blood T cell repertoires in COVID-19. The method was immunoSEQ multiplex PCR; TCRdb's version includes in-frame clones alone and lacks a portion of them. The repertoire holds more than 150,000 clones, with 90% as singletons. The sample was peripheral blood. The receptors originated from a man between 50 and 59 years old with acute or convalescent COVID-19.

This clone was seen a single time. The rearrangement uses TRBV5-1 and TRBJ1-2, with D perhaps TRBD1 (5 bases). This CDR3 contains 16 residues. Germline V gene lookup returns CDR1 SGHRS and CDR2 YFSETQ. V was shortened by 7 bases and J by 10 bases, with 29 bases between the two germline ends. The CDR3 is CASGELAGGAVLHYTF. The CDR3, as DNA: TGCGCCAGCGGAGAGCTAGCGGGAGGGGCAGTCCTTCACTACACCTTC.

The chain is built from TRBV28 and TRBJ2-3, with 11 bases identical to TRBD2. Trimming at V came to 4 bases and at J to 1 base, leaving 1 base not matched to a gene. The CDR3 runs to 15 residues. CDR1 and CDR2 from the germline V gene are MDHEN and SYDVKM. The CDR3 sequence is CASSSLAGGTDTQYF. In DNA form, the CDR3 reads TGTGCCAGCAGTTCACTAGCGGGGGGCACAGATACGCAGTATTTT.

The genes are TRBV29-1 and TRBJ2-5, with 10 bases matching TRBD1. The length of the CDR3 is 13 residues. J was trimmed by 4 bases and V by 5 bases; bases with no gene match: 4. Germline CDR1 SQVTM, CDR2 ANQGSEA. CDR3 bases: TGCAGCGTTAGACAGGGGGCGGGAGAGACCCAGTACTTC. Translation: CSVRQGAGETQYF.